The 12 T cell receptor beta chains given below trace back to one sample, sequenced in a study of vaccination and CD4 T cells after COVID-19. These TCRs are of unknown antigen specificity. Treatment described: approximately 11-day PBMC culture with coronavirus spike peptide pools or control peptides (ViraFEST assay). With the Oncomine TCR Beta short-read assay, DNA from cultured CD4+ T cells was sequenced. TCRdb independently ran MiXCR on the PCR reads; one entry per CDR3 protein. The data show under 9,000 distinct CDR3 sequences, less than 65% seen once. The sequencing here drew on cultured CD4+ T cells from blood, taken after SARS-CoV-2 vaccination. All receptors derive from a human donor with COVID-19.

The chain uses TRBV12-3 or TRBV12-4 and TRBJ2-5; 12 positions agree with TRBD2. The trim removed 10 bases at V and 4 bases at J, leaving 7 bases unmatched. The CDR3 runs 14 residues. The CDR3 DNA follows: TGTGCCACCCGACTAGCGGGGGTAGGAGAGACCCAGTACTTC. Its translation: CATRLAGVGETQYF.

A single count supports this clonotype. The gene calls are TRBV5-4 and TRBJ2-5, with 8 bases lining up with TRBD1. The germline V gene encodes CDR1 SGHNT and CDR2 YYREEE (reference sequence). The CDR3 sequence is 14 residues long. The J segment lost 5 bases and the V segment lost 3 bases, leaving 6 bases of the junction unmatched. The CDR3 reads CASSSPRGLETQYF. The DNA for the CDR3 is TGTGCCAGCAGCTCCCCCAGGGGGCTGGAGACCCAGTACTTC.

This chain connects TRBV5-1 to TRBJ2-3; the match to TRBD2 covers 7 bases. Germline lookup yields CDR1 SGHRS and CDR2 YFSETQ. V dropped 5 bases and J dropped 1; count of bases not matched to a gene: 7. The CDR3 totals 15 residues. The CDR3 nucleotides read TGCGCCAGCAGGCCAAGCGGGGACCGCACAGATACGCAGTATTTT. Its translation: CASRPSGDRTDTQYF.

This chain uses TRBV7-6 with TRBJ1-5; no clear D. Germline-derived CDR1 and CDR2 are SGHVS and FNYEAQ. Trimming left V 2 bases short and J 1 base short, with 15 bases between. This CDR3 is 17 amino acids long. CDR3 amino acids: CASSLSAGSASNQPQHF. CDR3 DNA sequence: TGTGCCAGCAGCTTATCCGCGGGTAGCGCAAGCAATCAGCCCCAGCATTTT.

This clonotype was observed a handful of times. This sequence joins TRBV15 and TRBJ1-5; D might be TRBD1 (5 bases). CDR3 size: 15 residues. V dropped 5 bases and J dropped 3 bases, with 14 bases sitting between them. Germline loops: CDR1 LNHNV, CDR2 YYDKDF (reference sequence). CDR3 in amino acids: CATSHRQLTNQPQHF. The CDR3 DNA sequence: TGTGCCACCAGCCATCGACAGCTTACCAATCAGCCCCAGCATTTT.

This clonotype was picked up a small number of times. The chain uses TRBV30 and TRBJ2-7, with a possible D match to TRBD1 (5 bases). CDR3 length equals 12 residues. Trimming took off 0 bases at V and 6 bases at J, with 9 bases between the two ends. Germline V gives CDR1 GTSNPN, CDR2 SVGIG (reference sequence). This CDR3 is CAWSVTGGEQYF. DNA for the CDR3: TGTGCCTGGAGTGTAACAGGTGGCGAGCAGTACTTC.

The chain carries TRBV2 and TRBJ2-1, with TRBD1 as a possible D gene (6 bases). From germline, CDR1 is SNHLY and CDR2 FYNNEI. V shed 4 bases and J shed 8 bases, with 12 bases lying between them. This CDR3 contains 13 residues. The chain's CDR3 is CASSAQGMDEQFF. The CDR3 DNA is TGTGCCAGCAGTGCGCAGGGGATGGATGAGCAGTTCTTC.

The J gene is TRBJ2-3, the V gene TRBV19; 11 nucleotides match TRBD2. Germline CDR1 reads LNHDA; CDR2 reads SQIVND (reference sequence). J lost 8 bases, V lost 4 bases, and 14 bases had no gene match. This CDR3 region has 17 residues. The CDR3 loop reads CASSTRGIAGGQGTQYF. CDR3 DNA sequence: TGTGCCAGTAGTACCCGCGGGATAGCGGGGGGGCAGGGTACGCAGTATTTT.

This clonotype was found a few times. The chain recombines TRBV7-2 with TRBJ2-5; TRBD1 matches at 7 bases. Germline V gives CDR1 SGHTA, CDR2 FQGNSA. This CDR3 contains 13 residues. The trim removed 4 bases at V and 5 bases at J, leaving 4 bases unmatched. The CDR3 DNA reads TGTGCCAGCAGCTCCGGACAGGTGGAGACCCAGTACTTC. Encoded protein: CASSSGQVETQYF.

The chain couples TRBV6-1 to TRBJ1-1; maybe TRBD1 (5 bases). Germline loops: CDR1 MNHNS, CDR2 SASEGT. CDR3 length: 15 residues. Trimming took off 5 bases at V and 0 bases at J, with 13 bases between the two ends. The CDR3 loop is CASSTVGHLNTEAFF. The CDR3 DNA sequence: TGTGCCAGCAGTACGGTCGGACACTTGAACACTGAAGCTTTCTTT.

The rearrangement links TRBV20-1 to TRBJ1-2; D gene unclear. Trimming shortened V by 3 bases and J by 0 bases, and 8 bases separated the two germline ends. CDR3 length equals 13 residues. The germline V gene has CDR1 DFQATT and CDR2 SNEGSKA (reference sequence). CDR3 loop: CSASYSTNYGYTF. DNA for the CDR3: TGCAGTGCTAGTTACTCCACTAACTATGGCTACACCTTC.

The chain combines TRBV2 with TRBJ1-5; D gene ambiguous. Trimming pared 4 bases from V and 10 bases from J, leaving 8 bases between. The germline V gene encodes CDR1 SNHLY and CDR2 FYNNEI. This CDR3 is 11 amino acids long. CDR3 DNA sequence: TGTGCCAGCAGTGCGCGAAGTCCCCAGCATTTT. Protein sequence: CASSARSPQHF. The full variable domain, in which reference TRBV2 and TRBJ1-5 provide the parts outside the CDR3, is EPEVTQTPSHQVTQMGQEVILRCVPISNHLYFYWYRQILGQKVEFLVSFYNNEISEKSEIFDDQFSVERPDGSNFTLKIRSTKLEDSAMYFCASSARSPQHFGDGTRLSIL.